This T cell receptor (beta chain) stems from a study of control samples from healthy donors and cancer patients (dated by TCRdb to the early 2020s). Library generation was performed with the immunoSEQ multiplex PCR assay. TCRdb took over this immuneACCESS table, retaining in-frame rearrangements with V and J assigned. Such tables are incomplete; in checked studies, under half of the missing clones stem from an unresolved V gene, and the remainder is unexplained. The sample yields around 150,000 clones; over 90% were counted once. The ten largest clones add up to approximately 1% of the sample. The CDR3 contains 16 residues, cysteine and phenylalanine counted. The CDR3 DNA has 48 bases and is translated from base 1. V has 0 bases trimmed and J has 1 base trimmed; junction bases matching no gene number 5. The germline V gene provides CDR1 MNHNS and CDR2 SASEGT. About this clone itself: Its antigen remains undetermined. No quality values exist for individual bases; no much larger clone is one base distant.

Recombination connected TRBV6-1 to TRBJ1-1; 7 central nucleotides agree with TRBD1. Sequenced material: blood. The source is a young woman in good health. The CDR3 here reads CASSEAGRQGNTEAFF. The DNA sequence follows: TGTGCCAGCAGTGAAGCGGGTAGACAGGGGAACACTGAAGCTTTCTTT.